This record concerns one T cell receptor beta chain sequence. Each CDR3 protein gets one entry after TCRdb re-called the 5' RACE reads with MiXCR. The repertoire holds nearly 55,000 distinct CDR3 sequences, with roughly 22% as singletons. Germline V lookup: CDR1 SEHNR, CDR2 FQNEAQ (reference sequence). Trimming at V came to 2 bases and at J to 4 bases, leaving 6 bases not matched to a gene. This CDR3 comprises 15 residues. The chain couples TRBV7-9 to TRBJ1-2; 8 nucleotides agree with TRBD1. Material for sequencing was tumor-infiltrating naive CD4+ T cells sorted from the breast tumor. As to subset: naive CD4+ T cells, CD4+CD45RA+CD25-. This clonotype was sampled from a female donor with breast cancer. CDR3 coding DNA: TGTGCCAGCAGCTTAAACGGACAGGGTAGCTATGGCTACACCTTC. Protein: CASSLNGQGSYGYTF. Using reference TRBV7-9 and TRBJ1-2 for the parts outside the CDR3, the full variable domain is DTGVSQNPRHKITKRGQNVTFRCDPISEHNRLYWYRQTLGQGPEFLTYFQNEAQLEKSRLLSDRFSAERPKGSFSTLEIQRTEQGDSAMYLCASSLNGQGSYGYTFGSGTRLTVV.